The 14 T cell receptor beta chains below all came from one sample that was sequenced in a study of patients and donors after allogeneic stem cell transplantation. TCRdb reprocessed the RT-PCR reads via MiXCR and lists one record per CDR3 protein. This sample has approximately 200,000 distinct CDR3 sequences, with about 40% found just once. The sequenced sample was blood, either unsorted or a sorted T cell fraction (not recorded which). These receptors all stem from a human donor who was either an allogeneic HSCT recipient or a stem cell or donor lymphocyte infusion donor (not recorded which). It is not recorded whose cells these are; they may come from a transplant donor.

This clonotype was counted only a few times. This chain joins TRBV12-3 or TRBV12-4 and TRBJ1-1, with D perhaps matching TRBD1 (5 bases). CDR3 size: 15 residues. With 5 bases removed from V and 4 bases from J, the gap between germline ends came to 17 bases. The CDR3 nucleotides read TGTGCCAGCAGTGGACGGGGAGGGGCGCGCACTGAAGCTTTCTTT. The encoded protein is CASSGRGGARTEAFF.

This clonotype was seen only a few times. V usage is TRBV27 and J usage is TRBJ2-7; D possibly uses TRBD1 or TRBD2 (5 bases each). This CDR3 spans 16 amino acids. Deletions cut 6 bases from V and 9 bases from J, with 27 bases between. CDR1 and CDR2 from the germline V gene are MNHEY and SMNVEV (reference sequence). The CDR3 nucleotides are TGTGCCAGCAGGCTTGGGACCAACTTAGGTCCTACGGGGCAGTACTTC. Its translation is CASRLGTNLGPTGQYF.

V usage is TRBV14 and J usage is TRBJ2-3; possible D gene TRBD1, 5 bases. The V gene's germline CDR1 is SGHDN and CDR2 FVKESK. V gave up 2 bases and J gave up 2 bases, with 8 bases separating them. The CDR3 contains 14 residues. The CDR3 nucleotides are TGTGCCAGCAGCCAACCGACAGTCACAGATACGCAGTATTTT. Residues: CASSQPTVTDTQYF.

This clonotype occurred a few times. This chain links TRBV7-2 with TRBJ1-1; 7 bases are shared with TRBD1. This CDR3 comprises 16 residues. Germline trimming cut 4 bases from V and 0 bases from J; bases unmatched to any gene: 8. Germline CDR1 is SGHTA and CDR2 is FQGNSA. The CDR3 loop is CASSSPMTGMNTEAFF. CDR3 bases: TGTGCCAGCAGCTCTCCAATGACAGGGATGAACACTGAAGCTTTCTTT.

The genes are TRBV29-1 and TRBJ1-1; perhaps TRBD1 as D (6 bases). With 6 bases removed from V and 1 base from J, the gap between germline ends came to 12 bases. The germline CDR1 and CDR2 sequences are SQVTM and ANQGSEA. This CDR3 has 13 amino acids. This CDR3 is CSVGLQGNTEAFF. Written as DNA, the CDR3 is TGCAGCGTGGGGTTACAGGGGAACACTGAAGCTTTCTTT.

This rearrangement joins TRBV29-1 to TRBJ2-7, with D unclear. Germline V gives CDR1 SQVTM, CDR2 ANQGSEA. V lost 4 bases to trimming and J lost 7 bases, with 5 bases between them. The CDR3 has 9 amino acids. The CDR3 is CSVVSEQYF. DNA for the CDR3: TGCAGCGTTGTATCGGAGCAGTACTTC.

Written as DNA, the CDR3 is TGTGCCACCAGCCCGGACGGAACAGATACGCAGTATTTT. Translated, it gives CATSPDGTDTQYF. The chain combines TRBV24-1 with TRBJ2-3; the D is unclear. CDR1 and CDR2 from the germline V gene are KGHDR and SFDVKD. The CDR3 has 13 amino acids. V was cut by 7 bases and J by 3 bases, with 10 bases left in between.

This clonotype was picked up a small number of times. The chain employs TRBV10-3 and TRBJ2-2; the D gene is possibly TRBD2 (6 bases). Trimming stripped 4 bases from V and 6 bases from J, with 9 bases between. Germline CDR1 ENHRY, CDR2 SYGVKD. The CDR3 runs 13 residues. The CDR3 DNA follows: TGTGCCATCAGTGGGAGGGTTGCCGGGGAGCTGTTTTTT. Amino acids: CAISGRVAGELFF.

The CDR3 reads CASGSWTVIQRSNYGYTF. CDR3 DNA sequence: TGTGCTAGTGGCTCCTGGACAGTAATACAACGCTCTAACTATGGCTACACCTTC. This rearrangement joins TRBV12-5 to TRBJ1-2, with D possibly TRBD1 on 6 matching bases. The V end was cut by 6 bases, the J end by 0 bases, with 23 bases between. The CDR3 is 18 residues long. CDR1 is LGHNT and CDR2 is FRNRAP in the germline V gene. Variable domain in full (rest from reference TRBV12-5 and TRBJ1-2): DARVTQTPRHKVTEMGQEVTMRCQPILGHNTVFWYRQTMMQGLELLAYFRNRAPLDDSGMPKDRFSAEMPDATLATLKIQPSEPRDSAVYFCASGSWTVIQRSNYGYTFGSGTRLTVV.

This clonotype was seen a few times. This chain joins TRBV12-3 or TRBV12-4 and TRBJ2-1; D is unresolved. The ends were cut back, 0 bases at V and 8 bases at J, with 14 bases in the middle. The CDR3 has 15 amino acids. The CDR3 DNA sequence: TGTGCCAGCAGTTTAGCACCAGCTGCAGTGGATGAGCAGTTCTTC. It codes for CASSLAPAAVDEQFF.

J is TRBJ2-3 and V is TRBV19; tentative D call: TRBD2 (6 bases). CDR3 size: 14 residues. The V gene lost 3 bases and the J gene lost 6 bases, with 13 bases spanning the gap. The germline gives CDR1 LNHDA, CDR2 SQIVND (reference sequence). The CDR3 loop reads CASSIGGVADTQYF. The DNA for the CDR3 is TGTGCCAGTAGTATCGGAGGGGTCGCTGATACGCAGTATTTT. Together with reference TRBV19 and TRBJ2-3, the CDR3 gives the full variable domain: DGGITQSPKYLFRKEGQNVTLSCEQNLNHDAMYWYRQDPGQGLRLIYYSQIVNDFQKGDIAEGYSVSREKKESFPLTVTSAQKNPTAFYLCASSIGGVADTQYFGPGTRLTVL.

J is TRBJ2-3 and V is TRBV5-1; D may be TRBD2 (6 bases). V lost 2 bases to trimming and J lost 3 bases, with 13 bases between them. Germline V gene data show CDR1 as SGHRS and CDR2 as YFSETQ. The CDR3 loop spans 15 amino acids. CDR3 in DNA: TGCGCCAGCAGCTTAACCGGGAGCGAGACAGATACGCAGTATTTT. Amino acid sequence: CASSLTGSETDTQYF.

The chain couples TRBV29-1 to TRBJ1-1; weak D call: TRBD1 (5 bases). This CDR3 has 14 amino acids. The V gene's germline CDR1 is SQVTM and CDR2 ANQGSEA. The germline V and J ends were trimmed by 5 bases and 5 bases, with 18 bases remaining between them. The CDR3 region has the DNA TGCAGCGTTTTCGGGACCCCGGTTGGAACTGAAGCTTTCTTT. As protein: CSVFGTPVGTEAFF.

The chain has TRBV11-2 and TRBJ2-5; either TRBD1 or TRBD2 may supply D (5 bases each). The V end lost 5 bases, the J end lost 6 bases, and 13 bases lay between the germline ends. The length of the CDR3 is 13 residues. The germline V gene has CDR1 SGHAT and CDR2 FQNNGV. CDR3 nucleotide sequence: TGTGCCAGCAGCAGGGACCCAAGGAAGACCCAGTACTTC. The encoded protein is CASSRDPRKTQYF.